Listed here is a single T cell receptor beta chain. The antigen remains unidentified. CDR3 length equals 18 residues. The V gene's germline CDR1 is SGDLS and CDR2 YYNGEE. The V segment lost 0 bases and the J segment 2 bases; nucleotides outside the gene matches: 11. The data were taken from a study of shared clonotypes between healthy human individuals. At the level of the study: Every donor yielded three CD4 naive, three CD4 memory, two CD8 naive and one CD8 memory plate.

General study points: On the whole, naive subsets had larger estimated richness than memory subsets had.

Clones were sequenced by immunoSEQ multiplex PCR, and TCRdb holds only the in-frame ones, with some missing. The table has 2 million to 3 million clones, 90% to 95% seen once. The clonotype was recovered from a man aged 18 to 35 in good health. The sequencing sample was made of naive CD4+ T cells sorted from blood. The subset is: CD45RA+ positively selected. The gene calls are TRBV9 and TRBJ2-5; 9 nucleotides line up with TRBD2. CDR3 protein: CASSVALGSGGPQETQYF. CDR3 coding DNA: TGTGCCAGCAGCGTAGCTTTGGGTAGCGGGGGTCCTCAAGAGACCCAGTACTTC.